This T cell receptor (beta chain) was sequenced in a study of T cell repertoires in cytomegalovirus infection. Study details: CMV infection together with matching HLA type was indicated by public TCR beta signatures. Points from the study as a whole: The ex vivo response was dominated by HLA-C-restricted CMV-specific TCR beta clonotypes. Using cumulative public TCR beta family frequency, the authors identified those who carried CMV together with the relevant HLA.

Between the trimmed V and J ends, which lost 4 bases and 1 base, there was a span of 14 bases. Germline V gene lookup returns CDR1 SGHRS and CDR2 YFSETQ. This CDR3 has 15 residues. TCRdb itself ran the reads through MiXCR, one entry per CDR3 protein. This sample carries fewer than 550,000 distinct CDR3 sequences, around 10% of them seen once, and the ten largest clones take 10% to 13%. This clonotype occurred many times. Its target is unknown. The clonotype originates from a human donor in good health (CMV status not recorded). Some clones in this sample may be carry-over from other donors' samples. Sequenced material: PBMCs. The chain employs TRBV5-1 and TRBJ1-1; perhaps TRBD1 as D (6 bases). The CDR3 protein is CASSPGGGENTEAFF. The CDR3, as DNA: TGCGCCAGCAGCCCCGGAGGGGGGGAGAACACTGAAGCTTTCTTT.